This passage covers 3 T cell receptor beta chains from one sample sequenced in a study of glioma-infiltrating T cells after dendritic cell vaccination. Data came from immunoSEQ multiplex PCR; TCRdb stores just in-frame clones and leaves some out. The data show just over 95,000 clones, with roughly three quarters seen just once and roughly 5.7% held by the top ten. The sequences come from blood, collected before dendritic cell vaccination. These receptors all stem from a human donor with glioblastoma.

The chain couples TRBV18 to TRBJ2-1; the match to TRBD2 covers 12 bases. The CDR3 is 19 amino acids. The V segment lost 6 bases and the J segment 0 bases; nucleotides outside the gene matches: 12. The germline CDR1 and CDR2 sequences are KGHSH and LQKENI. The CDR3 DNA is TGTGCCAGCTCGCGACTGACTAGCGGGGGACCACTCTCCTACAATGAGCAGTTCTTC. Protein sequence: CASSRLTSGGPLSYNEQFF.

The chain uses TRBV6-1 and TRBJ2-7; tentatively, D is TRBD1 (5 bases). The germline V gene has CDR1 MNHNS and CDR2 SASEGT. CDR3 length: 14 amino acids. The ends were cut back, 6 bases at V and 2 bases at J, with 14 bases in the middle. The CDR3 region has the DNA TGTGCCAGCAGGGACCACAGGAAGACCTACGAGCAGTACTTC. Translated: CASRDHRKTYEQYF.

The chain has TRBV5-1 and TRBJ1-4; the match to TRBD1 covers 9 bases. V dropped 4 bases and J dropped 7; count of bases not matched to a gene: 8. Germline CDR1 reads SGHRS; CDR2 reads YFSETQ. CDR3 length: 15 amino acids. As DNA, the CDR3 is TGCGCCAGCAGCCCGACCGACAGGGGGGTTGAAAAACTGTTTTTT. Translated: CASSPTDRGVEKLFF.